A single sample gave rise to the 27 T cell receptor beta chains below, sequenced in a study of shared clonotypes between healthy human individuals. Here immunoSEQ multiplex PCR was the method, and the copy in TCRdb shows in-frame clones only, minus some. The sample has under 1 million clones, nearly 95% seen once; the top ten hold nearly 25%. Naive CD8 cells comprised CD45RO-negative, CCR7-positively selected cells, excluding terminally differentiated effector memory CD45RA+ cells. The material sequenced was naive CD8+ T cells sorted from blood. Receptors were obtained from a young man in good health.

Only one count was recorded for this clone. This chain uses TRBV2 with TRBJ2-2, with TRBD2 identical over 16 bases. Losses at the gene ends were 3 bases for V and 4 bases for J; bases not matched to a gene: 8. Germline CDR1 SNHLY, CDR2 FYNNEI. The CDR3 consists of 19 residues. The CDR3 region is CASSEGTSGRAFSTGELFF. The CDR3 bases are TGTGCCAGCAGTGAGGGGACTAGCGGGAGGGCCTTCTCCACCGGGGAGCTGTTTTTT.

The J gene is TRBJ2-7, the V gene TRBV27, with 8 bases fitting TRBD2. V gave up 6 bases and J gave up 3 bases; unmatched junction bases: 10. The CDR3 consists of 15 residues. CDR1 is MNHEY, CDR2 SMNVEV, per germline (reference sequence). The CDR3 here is CASSLQTSVIYEQYF. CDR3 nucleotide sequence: TGTGCCAGCAGCTTGCAGACTAGCGTCATCTACGAGCAGTACTTC.

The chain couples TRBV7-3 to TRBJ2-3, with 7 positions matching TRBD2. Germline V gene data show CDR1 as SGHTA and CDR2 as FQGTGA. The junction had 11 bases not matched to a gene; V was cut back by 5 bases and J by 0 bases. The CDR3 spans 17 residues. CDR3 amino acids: CASSPTLREVSTDTQYF. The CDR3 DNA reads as TGTGCCAGCAGCCCCACCCTCCGGGAGGTTAGCACAGATACGCAGTATTTT.

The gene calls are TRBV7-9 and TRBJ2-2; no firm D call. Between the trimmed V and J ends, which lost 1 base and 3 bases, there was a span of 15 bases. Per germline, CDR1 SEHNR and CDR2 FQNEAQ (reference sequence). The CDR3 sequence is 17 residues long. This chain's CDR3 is CASSLVSSGYDTGELFF. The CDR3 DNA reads TGTGCCAGCAGCTTAGTTTCTTCGGGCTACGACACCGGGGAGCTGTTTTTT.

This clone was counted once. The CDR3 loop reads CASSELEGENTEAFF. The CDR3 region has the DNA TGTGCCAGCAGTGAATTGGAGGGGGAAAACACTGAAGCTTTCTTT. This sequence joins TRBV6-1 and TRBJ1-1; D is perhaps TRBD1 (6 bases). The CDR3 runs 15 residues. Per the germline V gene, CDR1 is MNHNS and CDR2 is SASEGT. V was clipped by 2 bases and J by 2 bases, with 12 bases between them.

The CDR3: CASSSGGVNTEAFF. The DNA of the CDR3 is TGTGCCAGCAGCTCAGGAGGGGTGAACACTGAAGCTTTCTTT. The chain employs TRBV7-8 and TRBJ1-1, with D maybe TRBD1 (5 bases). CDR1 is SGHVS, CDR2 FQNEAQ, per germline. CDR3 size: 14 residues. V dropped 4 bases and J dropped 0 bases, with 9 bases sitting between them.

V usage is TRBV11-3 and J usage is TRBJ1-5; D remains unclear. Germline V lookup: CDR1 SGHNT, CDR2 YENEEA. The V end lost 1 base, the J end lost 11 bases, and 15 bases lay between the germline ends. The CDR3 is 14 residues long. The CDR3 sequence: CASSLAPRCKSQHF. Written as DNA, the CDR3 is TGTGCCAGCAGCTTAGCTCCCCGGTGTAAGTCCCAGCATTTT.

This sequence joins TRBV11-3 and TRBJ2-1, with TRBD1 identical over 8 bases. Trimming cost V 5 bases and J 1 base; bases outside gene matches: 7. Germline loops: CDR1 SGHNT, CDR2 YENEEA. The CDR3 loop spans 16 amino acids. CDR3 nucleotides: TGTGCCAGCAGCCGGGGGACAGGCGATTCCTACAATGAGCAGTTCTTC. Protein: CASSRGTGDSYNEQFF. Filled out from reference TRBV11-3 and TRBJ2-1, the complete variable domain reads EAGVVQSPRYKIIEKKQPVAFWCNPISGHNTLYWYLQNLGQGPELLIRYENEEAVDDSQLPKDRFSAERLKGVDSTLKIQPAELGDSAVYLCASSRGTGDSYNEQFFGPGTRLTVL.

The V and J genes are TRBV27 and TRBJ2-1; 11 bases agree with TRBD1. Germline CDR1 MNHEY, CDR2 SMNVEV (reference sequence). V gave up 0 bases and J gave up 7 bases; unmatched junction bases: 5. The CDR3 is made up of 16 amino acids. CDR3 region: CASSLSRTGGWNEQFF. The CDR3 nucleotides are TGTGCCAGCAGTTTATCTCGGACAGGGGGCTGGAATGAGCAGTTCTTC.

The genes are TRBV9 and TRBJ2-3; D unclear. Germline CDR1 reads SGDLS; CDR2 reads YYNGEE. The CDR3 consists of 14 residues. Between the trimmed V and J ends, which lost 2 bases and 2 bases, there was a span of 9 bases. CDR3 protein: CASSVLKDTDTQYF. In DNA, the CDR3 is TGTGCCAGCAGCGTTCTTAAGGACACAGATACGCAGTATTTT.

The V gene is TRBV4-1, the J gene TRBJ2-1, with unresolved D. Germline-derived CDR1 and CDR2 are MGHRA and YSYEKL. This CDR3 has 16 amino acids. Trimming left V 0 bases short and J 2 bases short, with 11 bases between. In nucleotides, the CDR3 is TGCGCCAGCAGCCAAGAGTATGCGGAGCCCTACAATGAGCAGTTCTTC. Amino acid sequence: CASSQEYAEPYNEQFF.

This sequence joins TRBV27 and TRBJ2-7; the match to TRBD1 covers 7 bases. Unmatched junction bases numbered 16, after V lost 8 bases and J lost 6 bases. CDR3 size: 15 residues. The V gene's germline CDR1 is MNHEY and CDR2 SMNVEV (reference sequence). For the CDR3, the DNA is TGTGCCAGCTGGCCCGGTGACAGGGCCGTGGGCGAGCAGTACTTC. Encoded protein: CASWPGDRAVGEQYF.

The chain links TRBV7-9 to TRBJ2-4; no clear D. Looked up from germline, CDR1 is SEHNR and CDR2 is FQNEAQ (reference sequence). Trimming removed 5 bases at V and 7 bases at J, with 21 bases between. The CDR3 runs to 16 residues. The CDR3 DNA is TGTGCCAGCAGCCCCCCCCAAGGACCCTTAAAGAACATTCAGTACTTC. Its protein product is CASSPPQGPLKNIQYF.

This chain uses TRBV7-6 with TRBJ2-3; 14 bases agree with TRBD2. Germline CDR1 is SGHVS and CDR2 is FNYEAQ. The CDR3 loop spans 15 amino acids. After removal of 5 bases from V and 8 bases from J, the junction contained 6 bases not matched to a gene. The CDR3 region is CASSASGLAGVTQYF. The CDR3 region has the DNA TGTGCCAGCAGCGCGTCGGGACTAGCGGGAGTTACGCAGTATTTT.

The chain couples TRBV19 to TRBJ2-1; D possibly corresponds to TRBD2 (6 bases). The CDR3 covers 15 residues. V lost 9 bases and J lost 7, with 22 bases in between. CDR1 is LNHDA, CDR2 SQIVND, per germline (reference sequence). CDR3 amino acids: CASTLGTGEANEQFF. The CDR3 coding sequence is TGTGCCAGCACCCTCGGGACTGGAGAGGCTAATGAGCAGTTCTTC.

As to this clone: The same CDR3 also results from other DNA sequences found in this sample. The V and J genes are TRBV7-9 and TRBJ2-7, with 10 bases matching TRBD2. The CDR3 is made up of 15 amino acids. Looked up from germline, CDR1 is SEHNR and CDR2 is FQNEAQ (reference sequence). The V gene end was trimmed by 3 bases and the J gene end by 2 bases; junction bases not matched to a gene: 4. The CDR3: CASSLTSGRAYEQYF. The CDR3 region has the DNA TGTGCCAGCAGCTTGACTAGCGGGCGTGCCTACGAGCAGTACTTC.

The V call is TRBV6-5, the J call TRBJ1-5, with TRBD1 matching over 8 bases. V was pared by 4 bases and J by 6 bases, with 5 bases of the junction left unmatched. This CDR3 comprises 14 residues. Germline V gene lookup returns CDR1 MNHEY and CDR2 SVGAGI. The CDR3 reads CASSSGQGFQPQHF. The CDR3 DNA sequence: TGTGCCAGCAGTTCCGGACAGGGCTTTCAGCCCCAGCATTTT.

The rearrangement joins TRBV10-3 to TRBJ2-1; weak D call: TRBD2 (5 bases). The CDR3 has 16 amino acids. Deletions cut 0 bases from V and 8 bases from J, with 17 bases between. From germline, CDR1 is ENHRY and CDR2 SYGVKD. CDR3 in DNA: TGTGCCATCAGTGAGTCAGGGCTCACGGAGGACGATGAGCAGTTCTTC. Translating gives CAISESGLTEDDEQFF.

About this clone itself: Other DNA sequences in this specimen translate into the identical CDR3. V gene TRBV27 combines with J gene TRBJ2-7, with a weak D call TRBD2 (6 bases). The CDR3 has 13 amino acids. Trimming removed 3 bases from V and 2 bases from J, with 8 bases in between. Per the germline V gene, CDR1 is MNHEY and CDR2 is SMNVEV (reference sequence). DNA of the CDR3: TGTGCCAGCAGTTTTGCGGGACCCTACGAGCAGTACTTC. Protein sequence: CASSFAGPYEQYF.

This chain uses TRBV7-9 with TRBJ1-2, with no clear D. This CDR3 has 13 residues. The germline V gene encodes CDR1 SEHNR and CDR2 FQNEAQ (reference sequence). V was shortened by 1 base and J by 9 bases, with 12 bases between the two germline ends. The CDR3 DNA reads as TGTGCCAGCAGCTTAGGGTCGACACGGCGCTACACCTTC. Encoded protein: CASSLGSTRRYTF.

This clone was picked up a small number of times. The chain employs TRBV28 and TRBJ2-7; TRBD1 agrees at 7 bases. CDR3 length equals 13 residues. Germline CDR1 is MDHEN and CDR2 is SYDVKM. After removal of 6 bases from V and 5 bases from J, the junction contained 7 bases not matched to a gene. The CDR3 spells CASRPPTGNEQYF. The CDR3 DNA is TGTGCCAGCAGACCCCCGACAGGGAACGAGCAGTACTTC.

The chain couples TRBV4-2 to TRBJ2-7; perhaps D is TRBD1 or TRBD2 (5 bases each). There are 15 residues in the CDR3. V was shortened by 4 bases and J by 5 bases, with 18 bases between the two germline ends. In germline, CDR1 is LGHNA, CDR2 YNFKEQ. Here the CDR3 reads CASSPTERGPDEQYF. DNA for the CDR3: TGTGCCAGCAGCCCGACAGAAAGAGGGCCCGACGAGCAGTACTTC.

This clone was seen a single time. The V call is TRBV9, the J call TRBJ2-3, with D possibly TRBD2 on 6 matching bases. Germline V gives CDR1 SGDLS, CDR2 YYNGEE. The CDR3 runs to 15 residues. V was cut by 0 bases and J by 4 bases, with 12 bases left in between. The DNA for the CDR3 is TGTGCCAGCAGCGTAGCTGGCGGGACGGCAGATACGCAGTATTTT. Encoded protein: CASSVAGGTADTQYF.

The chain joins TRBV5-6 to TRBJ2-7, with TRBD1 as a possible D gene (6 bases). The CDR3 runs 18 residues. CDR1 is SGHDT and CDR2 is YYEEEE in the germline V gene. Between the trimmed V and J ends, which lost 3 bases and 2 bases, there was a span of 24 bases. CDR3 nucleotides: TGTGCCAGCAGCTGGACTTTTTTGGTTCAGGGGACAACCTACGAGCAGTACTTC. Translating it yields CASSWTFLVQGTTYEQYF.

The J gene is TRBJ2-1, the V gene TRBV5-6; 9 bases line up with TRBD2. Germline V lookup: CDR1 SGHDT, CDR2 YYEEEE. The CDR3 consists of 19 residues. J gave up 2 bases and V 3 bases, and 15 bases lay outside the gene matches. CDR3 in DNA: TGTGCCAGCAGCTCACCCCCGAAACTTAGCGGGAGAACCTACAATGAGCAGTTCTTC. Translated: CASSSPPKLSGRTYNEQFF.

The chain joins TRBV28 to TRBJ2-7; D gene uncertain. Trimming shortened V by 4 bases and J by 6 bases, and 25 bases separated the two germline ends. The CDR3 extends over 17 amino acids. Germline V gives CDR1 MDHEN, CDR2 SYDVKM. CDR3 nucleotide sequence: TGTGCCAGCAGTTATGGATTCCTCGATCAAATCTCACGCGAGCAGTACTTC. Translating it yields CASSYGFLDQISREQYF.

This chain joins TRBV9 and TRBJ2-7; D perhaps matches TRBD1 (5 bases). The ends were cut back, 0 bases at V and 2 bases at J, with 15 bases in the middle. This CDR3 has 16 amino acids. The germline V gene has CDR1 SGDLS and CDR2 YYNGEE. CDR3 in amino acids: CASSVAEAEGAYEQYF. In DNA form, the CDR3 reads TGTGCCAGCAGCGTAGCTGAGGCGGAAGGGGCCTACGAGCAGTACTTC.